This T cell receptor (beta chain) was profiled in a study of T cell responses to AZD1222 COVID-19 vaccine. About this clone: Its target is unknown.

Study-level results: Most donors were white British and more were female, and clonal diversity was possibly underestimated. No day 14 peak samples; only post-peak repertoires were characterized. Unmutated regions of variants are reportedly targeted by nearly half of spike-specific TCRs.

Germline loops: CDR1 KGHDR, CDR2 SFDVKD. The V segment lost 7 bases and the J segment 5 bases; nucleotides outside the gene matches: 8. The CDR3 consists of 14 residues. Pooled together were second doses at about 4 or about 12 weeks. Measured with immunoSEQ multiplex PCR; TCRdb has only the in-frame clones, and not every one. Here the sample spans about 85,000 clones, 75% to 90% being singletons. The chain uses TRBV24-1 and TRBJ2-7; 9 bases line up with TRBD1. Material: peripheral blood, obtained 28 days after the second AZD1222 dose. This clonotype originated in an adult who received the AZD1222 COVID-19 vaccine. The DNA for the CDR3 is TGTGCCACCAGCCAAACAGGGGGCTCGGACGAGCAGTACTTC. Residues: CATSQTGGSDEQYF.